Included here is one TCR beta chain sequence, with context. Its antigen is unknown. Base-call qualities are not available, and no considerably larger clone is one nucleotide away. The data were obtained in a study of cytomegalovirus exposure and HLA in healthy donors (TCRdb year 2017). Notes on the research overall: In an earlier analysis of several hundred of the donors, approximately 260 Gb of sequence data and 95 million to 130 million unique TCR beta sequences from about 190 million T cells were reported. Roughly 300 gigabases of sequencing data and some 85 million unique TCR sequences were included in an early release covering several hundred HLA-typed donors. Among the roughly 370 genotyped donors, around 81% belonged to the genetic ancestry cluster associated with self-reported Caucasian donors. The study aimed to test whether cataloging public T cell receptors could reveal signatures of past pathogen exposure. The study used immunosequencing to profile the T cell repertoires of about 670 subjects and linked those repertoires to cytomegalovirus serostatus. A separate validation cohort of roughly 130 different subjects was used in addition to the 666-subject first cohort. The study combined high-throughput TCR immunosequencing, statistical association of individual TCRs with disease status, and machine learning to predict cytomegalovirus infection status. In a later analysis, previously published TCR beta repertoires from 550 to 700 donors were re-analyzed and high-resolution HLA genotyping was added so that TCR occurrence patterns could be studied. The later analysis used no new phenotypic data to find candidate immune exposures, relying instead on TCR beta sequences and their occurrence across donors. To decide whether each TCR beta V gene segment behaved as functional or pseudogenic, an earlier analysis of fewer than 750 of the donors relied on high-throughput TCR beta sequencing. Donor age, sex, ethnicity and CMV serostatus were collected together with the repertoire data. A later genetic analysis used genome-wide SNP genotypes for about 60% of the roughly 700 donors, treating that subset as a discovery cohort. All discovery cohort repertoires had been generated using a single sequencing platform. Both class I and class II loci were covered by HLA typing, at four-digit resolution. Typing coverage differed by locus: A, B, C, DRB1 and DQB1 were typed in roughly 629-630 donors, DQA1 in 522, DPA1 in 600 to 610, and DPB1 in roughly 470. Because of strong linkage in the cohort, roughly five DR-DQ haplotypes were treated as single units for association and clustering. Among about 360 genotyped donors of the cohort, an average of approximately 250,000 unique TCR beta nucleotide sequences were sequenced per donor, 15% to 20% of them non-productive. The full study reports these points: In an earlier analysis of roughly 500 of the donors, most TCR beta V segments appeared in productive rearrangements about 87% or about 30% of the time, broadly matching IMGT annotations. Across donors, most TCR sequences were observed very rarely, whereas some public TCRs were present in many individuals. Three of the identified cytomegalovirus-associated TCR beta chains were confirmed in vitro to be specific for cytomegalovirus antigens. Roughly uniform sequencing depth across donors was assumed in presence/absence analyses, although this assumption may not hold. When HLA alleles, especially DR and DQ, strongly co-occurred, TCR associations were difficult to assign to individual alleles. Because counts were too low, seventeen rarely observed V segments, including chromosome 9 orphons, were left out of the earlier analysis of approximately 500 of the donors. A later genetic analysis associated a missense DCLRE1C variant with V-gene and J-gene trimming of TCR beta chains, and an independent cohort replicated the association. Compared with equally common non-associated chains, HLA-associated TCR beta chains in a later analysis were more clonally expanded and had lower generation probabilities. Because HLA typing was unavailable for some donors at each locus, only the typed subset was used in association tests. The only immune exposure information available for the cohort was CMV serostatus. Compared with the roughly 670-donor mean, donors in an Asian-associated ancestry cluster had fewer N-insertions in productive TCRs, according to a later genetic analysis. In a later analysis, most CMV-associated TCR beta chains were found to appear HLA-restricted, with HLA associations seemingly driven largely by CMV exposure. Only TCR beta chains were sequenced in this cohort, and the absence of alpha or paired-chain data limited detectable features. The classifier was reported to diagnose cytomegalovirus status with high specificity and sensitivity in both the original cohort and the validation cohort. Correlated functional status among segregating V segments might be attributable to linkage disequilibrium, but an unknown experimental factor could not be ruled out. Several of the top co-occurrence clusters appeared to be linked to parvovirus B19, influenza, CMV and Epstein-Barr virus, according to a later analysis. A further reported finding was that TCR beta sequences accurately predicted the HLA-A and HLA-B alleles for most subjects in the first cohort. Some IMGT-functional V segments, including TRBV6-2 and TRBV6-3, could not be distinguished by the 87-base-pair reads and were therefore excluded. At a false discovery rate of 0.05, a later analysis linked under 20,000 TCR beta sequences to specific HLA alleles. A group of highly shared sequence variants was considered likely to be a technical artifact of the sequencing pipeline. According to a later analysis, TCR association rates differed among HLA loci, with DRB1 alleles showing the most associated TCRs and HLA-C alleles showing the fewest. The study listed around 160 TCR beta chains as associated with cytomegalovirus. The authors suggested that the approach could potentially be extended to other disease states and immunological phenotypes.

In the germline V gene, CDR1 corresponds to MDHEN and CDR2 to SYDVKM. V was cut back by 5 bases and J by 0 bases, leaving a gap of 19 bases between them. From its cysteine to its phenylalanine, the CDR3 spans 17 amino acids. Only the CDR3 portion is preserved as DNA: 51 bases, with reading frame beginning at the first base. The library was produced with the immunoSEQ multiplex PCR assay. For the multiplex PCR, a mixture combining 60 forward primers for TCR Vbeta segments and 13 reverse primers for TCR Jbeta segments was used. A multiplex PCR assay on genomic DNA amplified the CDR3 region of rearranged TCR beta genes. The amplified TCR beta libraries were sequenced on the Illumina HiSeq System as 87-base-pair reads. The source study handled its data this way. In a later analysis, about 80 million unique TCR beta chains were counted across the 650 to 700 repertoires, and around 11 million of these chains were shared by at least two donors. To remove PCR and sequencing errors, raw reads were error-corrected and collapsed into unique sequences using a nearest-neighbor algorithm that merged closely related sequences. CDR3 sequences were aligned to IMGT reference sequences to assign V, D and J gene segments. For a sequence to be retained, a match of at least six nucleotides to both a V gene segment and a J gene segment was required. A rearrangement was called productive if the CDR3 had no stop codons and remained in frame with V and J, and every other rearrangement was called non-productive. CDR3 was defined according to IMGT convention as the region running from the second conserved V-encoded cysteine to the conserved J-encoded phenylalanine. The earlier analysis of some 580 of the donors excluded any sequence lacking an unambiguous match to a single V gene segment. In an earlier analysis of about 590 of the donors, a V segment was called functional when productive rearrangements were above 56.7%, and segregating when the standard deviation between donors exceeded 5%. To diagnose cytomegalovirus status from the catalog of TCR beta chain sequences, a statistical classification framework was built. A later analysis assigned V and J genes by comparing TCR nucleotide sequences with IMGT/GENE-DB human TR gene sequences. In a later analysis, CDR3 sequences and most-parsimonious VDJ recombination scenarios were assigned using the TCRdist pipeline. In a later analysis, each TCR beta chain was defined by its CDR3 amino acid sequence together with its V-gene family, and reads without a unique V-gene family were excluded. As a way to deal with suspected cross-contamination and a sequencing artifact, a later analysis dropped approximately 570 nucleotide sequences that were highly shared and had low generation probability. In a later analysis, a clonal expansion index was calculated for each public chain from normalized within-repertoire ranks of inferred template counts. Generation probabilities in a later analysis came from a VDJ recombination model fitted to out-of-frame rearrangements, and those results were checked against IGoR. In a later analysis, TCR-TCR, TCR-HLA and TCR-CMV co-occurrence was scored with hypergeometric tests, and a repertoire-size bias correction was applied to TCR pairs. A later analysis estimated false discovery rates by permuting HLA or CMV assignments 20 times. In a later analysis, co-occurring TCRs were grouped using DBSCAN, with TCRdist sequence similarity added in when clustering inside HLA-allele-positive subsets. For co-occurrence clustering, repertoires with fewer than 30,000 or more than 120,000 public chains were excluded, along with four to six repertoires with anomalous nucleotide sharing. Sourced from immuneACCESS, this table was stored by TCRdb with only in-frame sequences that have V and J called. A share of the clones is absent; for the studies checked, an unresolved V gene accounts for under half, and the remainder has no known explanation. Clone size and V and J calls were adopted from that table, with D and trimming inferred from the DNA. The sample includes just over 150,000 clones, with 80% to 90% observed a single time. The biggest ten clones account for roughly 1.8% of the sample.

In total, about 650 healthy bone marrow donors made up the cohort. All cohort members were sampled while nominally healthy, although unrecorded immune exposures were likely present. The donor was CMV seronegative and belonged to the group of under 400 seronegative cohort members. A peripheral blood sample was collected from each donor, and TCR beta sequencing was performed on peripheral blood mononuclear cells. The Qiagen DNeasy Blood Extraction Kit was used to extract genomic DNA from the blood cell samples. This sequence originates from a woman aged 18-29 years in good health and CMV-seronegative. This chain is built from TRBV28 and TRBJ1-1, with the D gene uncertain. Sequencing was carried out using PBMCs. CDR3 region: CASSPTGARILNTEAFF. The DNA reads as follows: TGTGCCAGCAGTCCTACGGGAGCTCGGATCCTGAACACTGAAGCTTTCTTT.